This T cell receptor (beta chain) is from a study of chemoradiotherapy in HPV16-positive cancers. At the level of the study: Functional T-cell assays on two HPV16-positive patients' cells defined candidate HPV-specific clones and common TCR motifs. Study observations and caveats: Functional assays defining HPV-specific T cells used only a couple of HPV16-positive patients. Candidate HPV-specific clones and E7-related TCR motifs grew in tumor during treatment.

TCRdb's table, derived via immunoSEQ multiplex PCR, lists solely in-frame clones and lacks some. The table has around 12,000 clones, roughly 77% seen once. V was shortened by 0 bases and J by 4 bases, with 10 bases between the two germline ends. Germline V gives CDR1 MGHRA, CDR2 YSYEKL. The CDR3 is made up of 15 amino acids. A remark on this clone: Its specificity is unknown.

The chain has TRBV4-1 and TRBJ2-1; maybe TRBD2 (6 bases). The source of this sequence is a human donor with HPV-associated anogenital cancer. Collection of the sample occurred from a patient who underwent chemoradiotherapy. For the CDR3, the DNA is TGCGCCAGCAGCCAAGATGGGACTGTTTACAATGAGCAGTTCTTC. It encodes CASSQDGTVYNEQFF.